This entry describes one T cell receptor (beta chain). The antigen remains undetermined. This record belongs to a study of cytomegalovirus exposure and HLA in healthy donors. At the level of the study: An earlier analysis found some 100 million unique TCR beta sequences from about 190 million T cells. Of some 410 genotyped donors, more than 65% grouped in the Caucasian-associated ancestry cluster. Study-wide findings and caveats: The authors later found most CMV-associated TCR beta chains appeared HLA-restricted. Sequencing had likely introduced a cluster of highly shared sequence variants as an artifact.

Trimming left V 4 bases short and J 10 bases short, with 20 bases between. The CDR3 covers 15 residues. Germline V CDR1 and CDR2: SNHLY, FYNNEI. 13 Jbeta primers and 60 Vbeta primers were used for the PCR. Some clones are missing from TCRdb's copy, which holds only in-frame ones; the method was immunoSEQ multiplex PCR. This sample carries some 130,000 clones, approximately 80% of them seen once, and the ten largest clones take about 10%. Source material: PBMCs. The rearrangement joins TRBV2 to TRBJ2-1; weak D call: TRBD2 (6 bases). The TCR sequence derives from a male donor in good health and CMV-seropositive. CDR3 coding DNA: TGTGCCAGCAGTGTCGGGACTTCAAGTAAAACGGAGCAGTTCTTC. Translating it yields CASSVGTSSKTEQFF.